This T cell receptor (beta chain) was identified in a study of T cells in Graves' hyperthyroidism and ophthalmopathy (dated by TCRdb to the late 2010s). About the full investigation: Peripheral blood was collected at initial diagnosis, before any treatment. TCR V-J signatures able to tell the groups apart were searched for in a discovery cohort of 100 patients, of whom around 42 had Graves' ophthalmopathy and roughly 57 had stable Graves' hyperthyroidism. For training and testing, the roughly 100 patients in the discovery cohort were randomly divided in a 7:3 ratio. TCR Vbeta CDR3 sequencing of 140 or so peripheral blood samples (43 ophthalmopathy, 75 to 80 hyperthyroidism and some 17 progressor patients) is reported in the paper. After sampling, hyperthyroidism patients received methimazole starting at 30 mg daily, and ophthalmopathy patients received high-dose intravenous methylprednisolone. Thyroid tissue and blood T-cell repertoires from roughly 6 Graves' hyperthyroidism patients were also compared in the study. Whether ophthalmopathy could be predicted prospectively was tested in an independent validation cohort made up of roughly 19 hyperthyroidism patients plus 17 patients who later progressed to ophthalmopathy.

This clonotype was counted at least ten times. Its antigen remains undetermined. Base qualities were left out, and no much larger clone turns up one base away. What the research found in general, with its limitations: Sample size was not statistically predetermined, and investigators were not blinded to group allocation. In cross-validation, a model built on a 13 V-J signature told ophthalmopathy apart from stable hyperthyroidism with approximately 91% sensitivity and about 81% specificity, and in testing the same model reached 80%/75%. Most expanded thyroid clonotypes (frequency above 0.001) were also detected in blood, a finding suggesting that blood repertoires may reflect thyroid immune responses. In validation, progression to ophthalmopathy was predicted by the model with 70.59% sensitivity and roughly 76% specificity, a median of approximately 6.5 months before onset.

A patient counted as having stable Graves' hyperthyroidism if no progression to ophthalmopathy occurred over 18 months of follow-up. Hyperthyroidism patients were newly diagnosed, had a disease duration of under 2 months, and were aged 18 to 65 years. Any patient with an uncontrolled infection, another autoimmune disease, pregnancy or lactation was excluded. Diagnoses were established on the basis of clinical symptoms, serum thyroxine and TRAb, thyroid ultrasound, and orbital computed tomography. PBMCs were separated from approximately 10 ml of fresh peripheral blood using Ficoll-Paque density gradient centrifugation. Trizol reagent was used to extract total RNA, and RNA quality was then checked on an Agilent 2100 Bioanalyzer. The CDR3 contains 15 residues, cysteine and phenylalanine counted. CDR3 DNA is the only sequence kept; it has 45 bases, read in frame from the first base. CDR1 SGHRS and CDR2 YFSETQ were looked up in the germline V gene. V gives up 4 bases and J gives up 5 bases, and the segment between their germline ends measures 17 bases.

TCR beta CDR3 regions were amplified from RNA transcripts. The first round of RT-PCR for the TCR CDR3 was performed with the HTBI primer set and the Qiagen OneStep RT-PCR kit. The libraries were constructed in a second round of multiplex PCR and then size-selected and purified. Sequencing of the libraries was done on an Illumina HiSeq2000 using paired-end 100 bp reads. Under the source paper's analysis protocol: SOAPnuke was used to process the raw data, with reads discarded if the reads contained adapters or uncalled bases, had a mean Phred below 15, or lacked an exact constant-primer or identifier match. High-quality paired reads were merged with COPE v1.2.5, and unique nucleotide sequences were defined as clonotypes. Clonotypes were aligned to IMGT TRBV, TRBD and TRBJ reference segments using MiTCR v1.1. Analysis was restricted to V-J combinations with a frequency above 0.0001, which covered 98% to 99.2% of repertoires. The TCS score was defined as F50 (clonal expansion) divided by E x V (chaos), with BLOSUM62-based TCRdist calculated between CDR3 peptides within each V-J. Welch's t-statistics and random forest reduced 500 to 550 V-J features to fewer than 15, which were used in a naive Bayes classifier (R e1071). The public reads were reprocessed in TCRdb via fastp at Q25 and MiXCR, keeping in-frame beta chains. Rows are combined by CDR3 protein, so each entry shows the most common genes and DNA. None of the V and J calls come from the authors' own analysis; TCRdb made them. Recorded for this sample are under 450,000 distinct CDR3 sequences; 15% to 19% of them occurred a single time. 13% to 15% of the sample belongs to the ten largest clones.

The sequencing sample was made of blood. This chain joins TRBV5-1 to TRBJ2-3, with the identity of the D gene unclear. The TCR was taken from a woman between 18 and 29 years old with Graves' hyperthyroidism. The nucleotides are TGCGCCAGCAGCAGCCCCTCCTCCCGTAAAGATACGCAGTATTTT. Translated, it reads CASSSPSSRKDTQYF.